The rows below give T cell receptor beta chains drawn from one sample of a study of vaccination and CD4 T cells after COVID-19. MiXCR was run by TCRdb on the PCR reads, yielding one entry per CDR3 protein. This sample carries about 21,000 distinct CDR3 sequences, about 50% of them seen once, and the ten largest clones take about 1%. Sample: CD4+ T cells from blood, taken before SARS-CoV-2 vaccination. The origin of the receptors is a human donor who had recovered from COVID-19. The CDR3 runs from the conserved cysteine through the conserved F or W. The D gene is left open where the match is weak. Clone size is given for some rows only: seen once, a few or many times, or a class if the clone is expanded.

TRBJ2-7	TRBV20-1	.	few	CSARRDSYEQYF	TGCAGTGCTAGAAGGGACTCCTACGAGCAGTACTTC
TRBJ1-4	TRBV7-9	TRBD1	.	CASSKFGTVNEKLFF	TGTGCCAGCAGCAAATTCGGGACAGTTAATGAAAAACTGTTTTTT
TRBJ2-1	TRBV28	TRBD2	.	CASSPFPGTSGRADPRARSGFF	TGTGCCAGCAGTCCTTTCCCTGGGACTAGCGGGAGGGCCGACCCACGTGCCAGGTCGGGGTTCTTC
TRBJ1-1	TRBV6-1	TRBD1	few	CASSPGQLSTEAFF	TGTGCCAGCAGCCCGGGACAGCTGTCAACTGAAGCTTTCTTT
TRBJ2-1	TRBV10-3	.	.	CAISRVTGVSYNEQFF	TGTGCCATCAGTCGGGTAACCGGAGTTTCCTACAATGAGCAGTTCTTC
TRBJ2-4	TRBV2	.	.	CASSPTPLLAKNIQYF	TGTGCCAGCAGCCCTACTCCTTTACTTGCCAAAAACATTCAGTACTTC
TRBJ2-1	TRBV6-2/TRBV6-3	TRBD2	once	CASGLADEQFF	TGTGCCAGCGGACTAGCCGATGAGCAGTTCTTC
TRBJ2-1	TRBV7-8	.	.	CASSRRTSGNEQFF	TGTGCCAGCAGCAGGCGGACCTCCGGGAATGAGCAGTTCTTC
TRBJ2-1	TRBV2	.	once	CASSLLEFTYNEQFF	TGTGCCAGCAGTCTACTAGAGTTTACCTACAATGAGCAGTTCTTC
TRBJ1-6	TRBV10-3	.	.	CAIRRDTGSPLHF	TGTGCCATCAGGAGGGACACCGGCTCACCCCTCCACTTT
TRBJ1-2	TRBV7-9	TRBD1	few	CASSLTGAGYTF	TGTGCCAGCAGCCTTACAGGGGCTGGCTACACCTTC
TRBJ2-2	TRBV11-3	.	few	CASSLEWGAGELFF	TGTGCCAGCAGCTTAGAATGGGGGGCCGGGGAGCTGTTTTTT
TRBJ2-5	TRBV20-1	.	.	CSVKGTGETQYF	TGCAGTGTAAAGGGAACTGGGGAGACCCAGTACTTC
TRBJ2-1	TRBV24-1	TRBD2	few	CATSDSSGRSSYNEQFF	TGTGCCACCAGTGATTCTAGCGGGAGGAGCTCCTACAATGAGCAGTTCTTC
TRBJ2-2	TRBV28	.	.	CASALSLRGTGELFF	TGTGCCAGCGCCTTATCCCTCCGGGGTACCGGGGAGCTGTTTTTT
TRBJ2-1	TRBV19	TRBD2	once	CASSPIAGLNNEQFF	TGTGCCAGTAGTCCCATAGCGGGGCTTAACAATGAGCAGTTCTTC
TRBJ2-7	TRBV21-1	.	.	CASSPVEGTIPYEQYF	TGTGCCAGCAGCCCCGTCGAGGGGACTATTCCCTACGAGCAGTACTTC
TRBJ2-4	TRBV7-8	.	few	CASSLALGPPSKNIQYF	TGTGCCAGCAGCTTAGCGTTGGGCCCCCCTAGCAAAAACATTCAGTACTTC
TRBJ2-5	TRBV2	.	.	CASSGGRGRGTQYF	TGTGCCAGCAGTGGGGGAAGGGGTCGGGGGACCCAGTACTTC
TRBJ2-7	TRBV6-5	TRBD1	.	CASSWGQLYEQYF	TGTGCCAGCAGTTGGGGACAGCTGTACGAGCAGTACTTC
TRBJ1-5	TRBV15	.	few	CATSRGRDQPQHF	TGTGCCACCAGCAGAGGGAGGGATCAGCCCCAGCATTTT
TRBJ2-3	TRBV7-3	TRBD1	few	CASSLNYGTGTDTQYF	TGTGCCAGCAGCTTAAATTACGGGACAGGCACAGATACGCAGTATTTT
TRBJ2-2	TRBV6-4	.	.	CASSREPFTGELFF	TGTGCCAGCAGCCGGGAGCCTTTCACCGGGGAGCTGTTTTTT
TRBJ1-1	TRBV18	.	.	CASSPERNTEAFF	TGTGCCAGCTCACCAGAAAGGAACACTGAAGCTTTCTTT
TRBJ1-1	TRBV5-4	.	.	CASSLDSEGTEAFF	TGTGCCAGCAGCTTGGACAGTGAGGGCACTGAAGCTTTCTTT
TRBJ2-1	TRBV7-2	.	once	CASSLVVGSRYNEQFF	TGTGCCAGCAGCTTAGTGGTCGGGAGTCGGTACAATGAGCAGTTCTTC
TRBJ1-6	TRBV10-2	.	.	CASSQEPYNSPLHF	TGCGCCAGCAGTCAAGAACCCTATAATTCACCCCTCCACTTT
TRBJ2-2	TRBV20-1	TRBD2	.	CSAPGVSGRASGELFF	TGCAGTGCCCCTGGGGTTAGCGGGAGGGCCAGCGGGGAGCTGTTTTTT
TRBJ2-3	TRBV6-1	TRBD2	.	CASSTRGLAGADTQYF	TGTGCCAGCAGTACCCGGGGACTAGCGGGAGCAGATACGCAGTATTTT
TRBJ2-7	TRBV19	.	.	CASRPLAVWGEQYF	TGTGCCAGTAGACCACTAGCTGTCTGGGGGGAGCAGTACTTC
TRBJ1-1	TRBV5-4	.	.	CASRSDILNTEAFF	TGTGCCAGCAGGAGTGACATTCTGAACACTGAAGCTTTCTTT
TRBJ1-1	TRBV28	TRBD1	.	CASSLLRDRASEAFF	TGTGCCAGCAGTTTACTCCGGGACAGGGCGTCTGAAGCTTTCTTT
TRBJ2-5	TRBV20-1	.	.	CSAASDSDQETQYF	TGCAGTGCCGCTAGTGACAGCGACCAAGAGACCCAGTACTTC
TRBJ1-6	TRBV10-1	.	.	CASSEHCRLWSLCSPLHF	TGCGCCAGCAGTGAGCATTGCAGGTTGTGGAGTCTATGTTCACCCCTCCACTTT
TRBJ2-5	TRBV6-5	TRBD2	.	CASSYSASGRDGETQYF	TGTGCCAGCAGTTACTCGGCTAGCGGGAGGGATGGGGAGACCCAGTACTTC
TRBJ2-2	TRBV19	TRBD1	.	CASSIDPPGTANTGELFF	TGTGCCAGTAGTATAGACCCCCCCGGGACAGCGAACACCGGGGAGCTGTTTTTT
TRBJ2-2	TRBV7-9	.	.	CASSSTPARPGSTGELFF	TGTGCCAGCAGTTCTACTCCGGCGCGCCCCGGTAGCACCGGGGAGCTGTTTTTT
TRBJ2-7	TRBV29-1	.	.	CSVGKRSSYEQYF	TGCAGCGTGGGAAAAAGGAGCTCCTACGAGCAGTACTTC
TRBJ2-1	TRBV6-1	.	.	CASVRLNSVNEQFF	TGTGCCAGCGTACGACTTAATTCCGTGAATGAGCAGTTCTTC
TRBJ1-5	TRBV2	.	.	CASRSSGVNQPQHF	TGTGCCAGCAGGAGTTCAGGGGTCAATCAGCCCCAGCATTTT
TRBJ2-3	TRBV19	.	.	CASIGRSTDTQYF	TGTGCCAGTATCGGTAGGTCCACAGATACGCAGTATTTT
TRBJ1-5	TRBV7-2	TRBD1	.	CASRRQGNQPQHF	TGTGCCAGCAGACGACAGGGAAATCAGCCCCAGCATTTT
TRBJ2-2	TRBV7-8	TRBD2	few	CASSFPGLAGGGLTGELFF	TGTGCCAGCAGCTTTCCGGGACTAGCGGGAGGGGGGCTTACCGGGGAGCTGTTTTTT
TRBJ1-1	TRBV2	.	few	CASKDTEAFF	TGTGCCAGCAAAGACACTGAAGCTTTCTTT
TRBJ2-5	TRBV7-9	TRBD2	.	CASSSPGLAEPETQYF	TGTGCCAGCAGCTCGCCGGGACTAGCGGAACCTGAGACCCAGTACTTC
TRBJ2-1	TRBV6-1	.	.	CASTEGYRNNEQFF	TGTGCCAGCACTGAGGGGTACCGGAACAATGAGCAGTTCTTC
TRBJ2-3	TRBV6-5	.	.	CASSYSRLAPSTDTQYF	TGTGCCAGCAGTTACTCGCGCTTAGCGCCTAGCACAGATACGCAGTATTTT
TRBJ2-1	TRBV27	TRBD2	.	CASRPLSGTSGNNEQFF	TGTGCCAGCAGACCCCTCTCCGGGACTAGCGGGAATAATGAGCAGTTCTTC
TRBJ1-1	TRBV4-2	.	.	CASSLEGRVNTEAFF	TGTGCCAGCAGCCTAGAGGGACGGGTGAACACTGAAGCTTTCTTT
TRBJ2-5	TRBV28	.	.	CASSPQGPEGGETQYF	TGTGCCAGCAGTCCACAGGGGCCGGAGGGCGGGGAGACCCAGTACTTC
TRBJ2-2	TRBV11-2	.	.	CASSHHSGSNTGELFF	TGTGCCAGCAGCCACCACTCCGGGTCGAACACCGGGGAGCTGTTTTTT
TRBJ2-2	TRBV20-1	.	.	CSATLGTTGELFF	TGCAGTGCCACTTTAGGGACCACCGGGGAGCTGTTTTTT
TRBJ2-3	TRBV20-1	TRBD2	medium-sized	CSARDAGRAGTDTQYF	TGCAGTGCTAGAGATGCCGGGAGGGCCGGCACAGATACGCAGTATTTT
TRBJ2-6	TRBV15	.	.	CATTQTVHSGANVLTF	TGTGCCACCACCCAGACAGTGCACTCTGGGGCCAACGTCCTGACTTTC
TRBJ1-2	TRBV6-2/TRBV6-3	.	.	CASSVVGTNYGYTF	TGTGCCAGCAGTGTTGTGGGGACAAACTATGGCTACACCTTC
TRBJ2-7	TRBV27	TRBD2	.	CASRDLSGRRNYEQYF	TGTGCCAGCAGGGACCTTAGCGGGAGAAGGAACTACGAGCAGTACTTC
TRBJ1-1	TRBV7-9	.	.	CASRPDRTTMNTEAFF	TGTGCCAGCAGGCCCGACCGAACTACCATGAACACTGAAGCTTTCTTT
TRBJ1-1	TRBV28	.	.	CASKLVNTEAFF	TGTGCCAGCAAACTGGTTAACACTGAAGCTTTCTTT
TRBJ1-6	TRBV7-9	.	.	CASSLTGNSPLHF	TGTGCCAGCAGCTTAACTGGAAATTCACCCCTCCACTTT